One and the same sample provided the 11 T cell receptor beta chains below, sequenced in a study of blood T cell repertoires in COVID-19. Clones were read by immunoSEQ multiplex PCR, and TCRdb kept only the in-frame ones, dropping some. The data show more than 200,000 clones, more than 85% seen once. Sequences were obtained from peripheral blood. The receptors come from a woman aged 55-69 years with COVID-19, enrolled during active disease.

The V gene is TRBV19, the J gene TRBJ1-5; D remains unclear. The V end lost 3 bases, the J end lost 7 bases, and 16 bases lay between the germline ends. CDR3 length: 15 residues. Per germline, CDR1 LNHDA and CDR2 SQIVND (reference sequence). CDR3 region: CASSIREAGGQPQHF. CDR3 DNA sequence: TGTGCCAGTAGTATCCGGGAGGCAGGTGGGCAGCCCCAGCATTTT.

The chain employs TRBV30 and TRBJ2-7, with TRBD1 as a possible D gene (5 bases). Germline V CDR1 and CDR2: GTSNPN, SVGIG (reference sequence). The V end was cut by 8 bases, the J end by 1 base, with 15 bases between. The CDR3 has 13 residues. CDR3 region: CAGDRAQSYEQYF. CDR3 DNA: TGTGCCGGCGACAGAGCACAATCCTACGAGCAGTACTTC. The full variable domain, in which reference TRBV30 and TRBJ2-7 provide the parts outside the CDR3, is SQTIHQWPATLVQPVGSPLSLECTVEGTSNPNLYWYRQAAGRGLQLLFYSVGIGQISSEVPQNLSASRPQDRQFILSSKKLLLSDSGFYLCAGDRAQSYEQYFGPGTRLTVT.

CDR3 residues: CASSDGRAGVNEQFF. As DNA, the CDR3 is TGTGCCAGCAGTGACGGGAGGGCCGGTGTCAATGAGCAGTTCTTC. The V and J genes are TRBV6-2 or TRBV6-3 and TRBJ2-1, with TRBD2 matching 8 bases. The length of the CDR3 is 15 residues. Germline CDR1 MNHEY, CDR2 SVGEGT. Unmatched junction bases numbered 9, after V lost 5 bases and J lost 6 bases.

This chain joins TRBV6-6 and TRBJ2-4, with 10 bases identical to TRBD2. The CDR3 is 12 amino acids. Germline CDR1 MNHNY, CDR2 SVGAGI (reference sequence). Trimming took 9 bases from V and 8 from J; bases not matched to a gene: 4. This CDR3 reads CASKREGDIQYF. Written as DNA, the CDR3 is TGTGCCAGTAAGCGGGAGGGGGACATTCAGTACTTC.

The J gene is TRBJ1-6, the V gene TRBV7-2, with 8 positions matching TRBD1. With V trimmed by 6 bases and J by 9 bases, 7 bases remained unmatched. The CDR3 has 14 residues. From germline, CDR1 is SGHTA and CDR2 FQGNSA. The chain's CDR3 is CASSPTGGSSPLHF. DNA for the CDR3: TGTGCCAGCAGTCCAACAGGGGGTAGTTCACCCCTCCACTTT.

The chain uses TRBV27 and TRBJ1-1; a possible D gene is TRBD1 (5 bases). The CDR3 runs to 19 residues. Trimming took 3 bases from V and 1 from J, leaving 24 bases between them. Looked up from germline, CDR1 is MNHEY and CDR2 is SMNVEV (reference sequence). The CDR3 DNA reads TGTGCCAGCAGTTTGCGGCCCCCTTTACCCATCCAGGGGAACACTGAAGCTTTCTTT. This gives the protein CASSLRPPLPIQGNTEAFF.

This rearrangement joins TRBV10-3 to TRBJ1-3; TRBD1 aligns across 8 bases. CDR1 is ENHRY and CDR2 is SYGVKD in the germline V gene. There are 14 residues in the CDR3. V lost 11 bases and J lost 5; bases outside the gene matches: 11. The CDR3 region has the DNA TGTGCCGCTCGTGAAGACAGGGGAAGAAACACCATATATTTT. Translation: CAAREDRGRNTIYF.

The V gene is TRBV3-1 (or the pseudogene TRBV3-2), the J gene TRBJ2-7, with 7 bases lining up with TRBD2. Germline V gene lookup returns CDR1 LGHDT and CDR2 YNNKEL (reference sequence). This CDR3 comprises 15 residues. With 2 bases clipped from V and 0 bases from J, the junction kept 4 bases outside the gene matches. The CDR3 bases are TGTGCCAGCAGCCAAAGAGGCGGGAGCTCCTACGAGCAGTACTTC. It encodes CASSQRGGSSYEQYF.

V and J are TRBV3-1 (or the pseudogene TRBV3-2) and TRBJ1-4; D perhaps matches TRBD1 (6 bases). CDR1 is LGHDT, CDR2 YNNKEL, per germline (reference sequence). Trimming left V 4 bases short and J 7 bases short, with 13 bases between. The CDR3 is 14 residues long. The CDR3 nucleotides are TGTGCCAGCAGCCGAGACAGGCGGGGTGAAAAACTGTTTTTT. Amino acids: CASSRDRRGEKLFF.

The CDR3 spells CASSLGRSVRVGYYEQYF. For the CDR3, the DNA is TGTGCCAGCAGTTTGGGCCGCTCGGTACGTGTGGGTTACTACGAGCAGTACTTC. The chain uses TRBV28 and TRBJ2-7; no clear D gene. This CDR3 comprises 18 residues. CDR1 and CDR2 (germline): MDHEN, SYDVKM. V lost 3 bases to trimming and J lost 3 bases, with 24 bases between them.

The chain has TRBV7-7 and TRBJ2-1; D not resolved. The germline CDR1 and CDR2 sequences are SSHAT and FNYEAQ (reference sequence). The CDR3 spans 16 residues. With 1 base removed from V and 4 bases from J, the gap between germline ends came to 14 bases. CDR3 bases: TGTGCCAGCAGCTTAGGCCGAGCCTCAGGATACAATGAGCAGTTCTTC. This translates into CASSLGRASGYNEQFF.